The source of this T cell receptor (beta chain) is a study of blood T cell repertoires in COVID-19. Study-wide context: The analysed material was cDNA or gDNA that came from T cells, B-cell-depleted T cells, or PBMCs.

The CDR3 is 12 residues long. Germline CDR1 reads SNHLY; CDR2 reads FYNNEI. The trim removed 6 bases at V and 18 bases at J, leaving 11 bases unmatched. The table came from immunoSEQ multiplex PCR; TCRdb's copy has only in-frame clones and leaves some out. This table has over 250,000 clones, 88% appearing once. Sequenced input: peripheral blood. The sequence came from a man aged 55 to 69 who had recovered from COVID-19. The rearrangement links TRBV2 to TRBJ1-6, with 7 bases that match TRBD1. The CDR3 DNA follows: TGTGCCAGCAGCGGGGGGGACAGCCGAGACCACTTT. Its protein is CASSGGDSRDHF.